These T cell receptor beta chains were read from a single sample in a study of monozygotic twins with inflammatory bowel disease. Reanalyzing the 5' RACE reads, TCRdb keeps one entry per CDR3 protein, without DNA. This repertoire includes approximately 330,000 distinct CDR3 sequences. What was sequenced was blood. The origin of the receptors is a human donor with ulcerative colitis or Crohn's disease, or a healthy co-twin of an affected twin (not recorded which). CDR3s include the opening cysteine and the closing phenylalanine or tryptophan.

V gene	J gene	CDR3 protein
TRBV7-8	TRBJ1-3	CASSLLEFSGNTIYF
TRBV7-9	TRBJ1-1	CAMNGMSTEAFF
TRBV3-1	TRBJ2-1	CASSQDNSGRAYNEQFF
TRBV11-2	TRBJ2-1	CASSLNSGWVGDEQFF
TRBV4-1	TRBJ2-7	CASSPLAGVRGVVYEQYF
TRBV28	TRBJ1-6	CASSLDSGLPLHF
TRBV20-1	TRBJ1-5	CSARKFSNQPQHF
TRBV12-3/TRBV12-4	TRBJ1-4	CASRKQGGEEKLFF
TRBV5-1	TRBJ1-1	CASSLDRGATEAFF
TRBV28	TRBJ2-7	CASRQQGPTYEQYF
TRBV10-2	TRBJ2-3	CASSESGRIIESQYF
TRBV25-1	TRBJ2-1	CASSLGGWHNEQFF
TRBV12-3/TRBV12-4	TRBJ1-2	CASSLTGDSYGYTF
TRBV10-3	TRBJ1-2	CAISDGLHYGYTF
TRBV11-3	TRBJ2-5	CASAGTYQETQYF
TRBV30	TRBJ1-1	CAWRRVSNTEAFF
TRBV6-5	TRBJ2-3	CASSYGTLASDTQYF
TRBV12-3/TRBV12-4	TRBJ2-3	CASSSTSGATDTQYF
TRBV18	TRBJ2-3	CASSPPTGRDTQYF
TRBV5-1	TRBJ1-5	CASRWEAVSNQPQHF
TRBV5-1	TRBJ1-2	CASSLEGVGYGYTF
TRBV7-6	TRBJ1-4	CASSTHRSTNEKLFF
TRBV6-1	TRBJ2-3	CASSPGQARGDTQYF
TRBV7-6	TRBJ1-1	CASKKGTGEAFF
TRBV30	TRBJ1-1	CAFRQGALNTEAFF
TRBV27	TRBJ1-5	CASSLSRDRGDGNQPQHF
TRBV28	TRBJ2-2	CASSFRGGNTGELFF
TRBV20-1	TRBJ1-3	CSARAPSGNTIYF
TRBV28	TRBJ1-2	CASRIIQGADGYTF
TRBV5-1	TRBJ2-5	CASSLDPTGETQYF
TRBV28	TRBJ2-7	CASSFALAGLGYEQYF
TRBV4-1	TRBJ2-6	CASSPGWTRSGANVLTF
TRBV20-1	TRBJ2-2	CSARVMGDTGELFF
TRBV5-1	TRBJ1-1	CASDPGRAVLNTEAFF
TRBV11-1	TRBJ2-2	CASSSLTGMTDDTGELFF
TRBV29-1	TRBJ2-1	CSVEDWQGVEQFF
TRBV12-3/TRBV12-4	TRBJ1-6	CASSFTGESSPLHF
TRBV4-1	TRBJ2-1	CASSRGLRGSPHNEQFF
TRBV4-3	TRBJ2-2	CASSQGNRGGPNTGELFF
TRBV7-9	TRBJ2-7	CASSLAGLRYEQYF
TRBV12-3/TRBV12-4	TRBJ2-3	CASSPGAGALDTQYF
TRBV6-2/TRBV6-3	TRBJ1-4	CASSFRDNEKLSF
TRBV29-1	TRBJ2-7	CSVGRGMTYEQYF
TRBV6-1	TRBJ2-3	CASSELAGDTDTQYF
TRBV19	TRBJ2-1	CASSNRQGGYNEQFF
TRBV11-2	TRBJ2-7	CASSPLSGGIYEQYF
TRBV20-1	TRBJ2-5	CSALGQGVETQYF
TRBV5-5	TRBJ1-4	CASSSDRALPGEKLFF
TRBV27	TRBJ2-3	CASTPLWTERTDTQYF
TRBV7-8	TRBJ2-3	CASNWGTRYTDTQYF
TRBV5-1	TRBJ2-3	CASSLFPATGTDTQYF
TRBV7-2	TRBJ1-5	CASSLSHNQPQHF
TRBV13	TRBJ2-7	CASSARNLGSYEQYF
TRBV29-1	TRBJ2-3	CSVVLASTDTQYF
TRBV7-2	TRBJ1-2	CASSFLTGRNYGYTF
TRBV5-6	TRBJ2-5	CASSLRLVETQYF
TRBV7-2	TRBJ1-2	CASSLDSRGNYGYTF